This TCR beta chain came from a study of cytomegalovirus exposure and HLA in healthy donors. General study points: Rare sequences made up most TCRs, while some public TCRs were found in many donors. Associated with cytomegalovirus, according to the listing, were around 160 TCR beta chains. An ancestry cluster, one associated with Asian ancestry, reportedly showed fewer N-insertions than the roughly 610-donor mean in a later analysis.

The CDR3 sequence is 14 residues long. V shed 5 bases, J shed 8 bases, and the junction held 11 bases outside the gene matches. Germline V gene sequence: CDR1 MDHEN, CDR2 SYDVKM. Researchers ran the PCR with 60 Vbeta and 13 Jbeta primers. Measured with immunoSEQ multiplex PCR; TCRdb has only the in-frame clones, and not every one. The data hold about 84,000 clones, with roughly 73% observed a single time. This clone was picked up one time. Its target is unknown. Healthy people donating bone marrow made up the donors. This sequence was found in a male donor in good health and CMV-seropositive. The genes are TRBV28 and TRBJ1-2; 7 bases align to TRBD1. The sequencing input was PBMCs. CDR3 sequence: CASSQTGERWGYTF. The DNA of the CDR3 is TGTGCCAGCAGTCAAACAGGGGAAAGATGGGGCTACACCTTC.